This paragraph reports one T cell receptor (beta chain). Its antigen is still unknown. This PCR relied on a set of 60 Vbeta primers and 13 Jbeta primers. TCRdb's table, derived via immunoSEQ multiplex PCR, lists solely in-frame clones and lacks some. This table holds some 140,000 clones, under 85% found once. The source of the sample is a study of cytomegalovirus exposure and HLA in healthy donors. V shed 5 bases, J shed 2 bases, and the junction held 10 bases outside the gene matches. The V gene's germline CDR1 is LNHDA and CDR2 SQIVND (reference sequence). The CDR3 has 18 residues. Study results and limitations: A highly shared variant cluster was judged a likely technical artifact.

This clonotype was sampled from a man younger than 35 in good health and CMV-seronegative. V and J are TRBV19 and TRBJ2-1; 12 positions agree with TRBD2. The sample consisted of PBMCs. CDR3 protein: CASSWASGGALTYNEQFF. For the CDR3, the DNA is TGTGCCAGTAGTTGGGCTAGCGGGGGGGCGTTGACCTACAATGAGCAGTTCTTC.